This T cell receptor beta chain was found in a study of OX40 agonist ivuxolimab in advanced cancers. At the level of the study: An anti-OX40 (CD134) antibody with agonistic activity, ivuxolimab, was administered to patients.

Profiled with immunoSEQ multiplex PCR; TCRdb holds only in-frame clones, not every one. The sample lists about 14,000 clones; 77% were seen once. Of note for this clone: Its antigen is currently unknown.

Trimming stripped 6 bases from V and 3 bases from J, with 20 bases between. The CDR3 is 16 residues long. The germline gives CDR1 LNHDA, CDR2 SQIVND (reference sequence). Regarding the study as a whole: Clonal expansion by week 6 occurred in CD4+ and CD8+ blood T cells (at 0.1 to 3.0 mg/kg).

The sequence was obtained from an adult with an advanced solid tumor such as melanoma, head and neck, liver or kidney cancer. V gene TRBV19 combines with J gene TRBJ1-1; D is perhaps TRBD1 (6 bases). This specimen consisted of CD4+ or CD8+ T cells sorted from blood, obtained in a trial of the OX40 agonist ivuxolimab. CDR3 coding DNA: TGTGCCAGTAGCCCTATGCCGGGACAAGAGGACACTGAAGCTTTCTTT. Its protein product is CASSPMPGQEDTEAFF.